The 8 T cell receptor beta chains in this list originate from one sample, sequenced in a study of shared clonotypes between healthy human individuals (dated by TCRdb to 2019 to 2021). Library generation was performed with the immunoSEQ multiplex PCR assay. The table was pulled from immuneACCESS by TCRdb, which kept in-frame rearrangements only. Such tables lose some clones; where checked, under half of the loss comes from unresolved V genes, and the rest has no known cause. The sample table lists approximately 810,000 clones, approximately 92% of them with a count of one. The top ten clonotypes cover under 30% of the sample. CD8 naive samples were obtained by positive selection for CCR7 among CD45RO-negative cells, yielding a CD45RA+CCR7+ population from which TemRA cells were excluded. What was sequenced was naive CD8+ T cells sorted from blood. The sample's cell subset or site label, in plain terms: CD45RA+CCR7+. The source is a man between 25 and 39 years old in good health.

The gene calls are TRBV10-1 and TRBJ2-3; 8 nucleotides match TRBD2. V shed 5 bases, J shed 0 bases, and the junction held 10 bases outside the gene matches. The germline gives CDR1 WNHNN, CDR2 SYGVQD (reference sequence). The CDR3 has 17 amino acids. Written as DNA, the CDR3 is TGCGCCAGCAGTACTAGCGGAACCCATCCTAGCACAGATACGCAGTATTTT. It translates to CASSTSGTHPSTDTQYF.

The gene calls are TRBV6-1 and TRBJ2-1; the D gene is possibly TRBD1 (6 bases). V lost 2 bases to trimming and J lost 4 bases, with 30 bases between them. This CDR3 comprises 21 residues. CDR1 and CDR2 (germline): MNHNS, SASEGT. The CDR3 sequence is CASSEFLTGTMVQTGYNEQFF. The CDR3 nucleotides read TGTGCCAGCAGTGAATTCTTGACAGGTACCATGGTCCAAACCGGATACAATGAGCAGTTCTTC.

In DNA form, the CDR3 reads TGTGCCAGTACTCCGGCGAGGGGGCGCTTCTTTGGCTACACCTTC. Amino acid sequence: CASTPARGRFFGYTF. V is TRBV19 and J is TRBJ1-2, with TRBD1 matching 7 bases. Germline V gives CDR1 LNHDA, CDR2 SQIVND (reference sequence). This CDR3 has 15 residues. Trimming took 7 bases from V and 7 from J; bases not matched to a gene: 15.

The CDR3 reads CASSVAGGVTEAFF. In nucleotides, the CDR3 is TGTGCCAGCAGCGTAGCAGGGGGGGTAACTGAAGCTTTCTTT. The chain links TRBV9 to TRBJ1-1; 7 positions agree with TRBD1. V shed 0 bases and J 5 bases; nucleotides not matched to a gene: 4. Per germline, CDR1 SGDLS and CDR2 YYNGEE. This CDR3 has 14 residues.

The rearrangement uses TRBV28 and TRBJ2-3; possible D gene TRBD1, 7 bases. The CDR3 spans 13 residues. Trimming left V 4 bases short and J 5 bases short, with 10 bases between. CDR1 MDHEN and CDR2 SYDVKM come from the germline V gene. DNA of the CDR3: TGTGCCAGCAGTTCAGGGGGGTTAGATACGCAGTATTTT. Protein: CASSSGGLDTQYF.

Concerning this clone: Within the sample, other DNA sequences also encode this same CDR3. The V call is TRBV7-6, the J call TRBJ1-1; D possibly corresponds to TRBD1 (5 bases). CDR1 is SGHVS, CDR2 FNYEAQ, per germline. The CDR3 has 12 amino acids. V lost 1 base, J lost 6 bases, and 6 bases lay in between. The CDR3 loop reads CASSLGGAEAFF. In nucleotides, the CDR3 is TGTGCCAGCAGCTTAGGGGGGGCTGAAGCTTTCTTT. Full variable domain (remainder filled in from reference TRBV7-6 and TRBJ1-1): GAGVSQSPRYKVTKRGQDVALRCDPISGHVSLYWYRQALGQGPEFLTYFNYEAQQDKSGLPNDRFSAERPEGSISTLTIQRTEQRDSAMYRCASSLGGAEAFFGQGTRLTVV.

Turning to this clone: The same CDR3 arises from other DNA sequences in this sample as well. The chain couples TRBV27 to TRBJ2-7, with TRBD2 as a possible D gene (6 bases). Trimming shortened V by 5 bases and J by 4 bases, and 12 bases separated the two germline ends. The CDR3 runs 13 residues. Germline V gives CDR1 MNHEY, CDR2 SMNVEV (reference sequence). Here the CDR3 reads CASSPGLSYEQYF. CDR3 nucleotides: TGTGCCAGCAGTCCGGGACTCAGTTACGAGCAGTACTTC.

The rearrangement links TRBV2 to TRBJ2-1; TRBD2 matches at 7 bases. V was clipped by 4 bases and J by 3 bases; unmatched bases: 12. The CDR3 length is 17 residues. Germline values: CDR1 SNHLY, CDR2 FYNNEI. CDR3 sequence: CASSGGLGGSNYNEQFF. As DNA, the CDR3 is TGTGCCAGCAGTGGGGGCTTGGGCGGGAGTAACTACAATGAGCAGTTCTTC. Drawing the rest from reference TRBV2 and TRBJ2-1, the complete variable domain is EPEVTQTPSHQVTQMGQEVILRCVPISNHLYFYWYRQILGQKVEFLVSFYNNEISEKSEIFDDQFSVERPDGSNFTLKIRSTKLEDSAMYFCASSGGLGGSNYNEQFFGPGTRLTVL.